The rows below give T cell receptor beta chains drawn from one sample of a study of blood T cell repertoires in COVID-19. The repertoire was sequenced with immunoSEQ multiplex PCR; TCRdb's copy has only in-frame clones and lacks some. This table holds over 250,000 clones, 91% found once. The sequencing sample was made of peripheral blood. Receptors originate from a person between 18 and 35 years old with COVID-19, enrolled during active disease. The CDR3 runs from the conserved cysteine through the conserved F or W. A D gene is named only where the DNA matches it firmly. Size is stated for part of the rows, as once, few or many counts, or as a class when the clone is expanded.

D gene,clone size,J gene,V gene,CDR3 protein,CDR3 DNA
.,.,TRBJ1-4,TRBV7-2,CASSVLRQNNEKLFF,TGTGCCAGCAGCGTACTCAGACAGAATAATGAAAAACTGTTTTTT
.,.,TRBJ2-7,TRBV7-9,CASSPPSGPDFYEQYF,TGTGCCAGCAGCCCACCGTCAGGCCCGGACTTCTACGAGCAGTACTTC
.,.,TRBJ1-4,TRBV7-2,CASSASRADEKLFF,TGTGCCAGCAGCGCGAGCAGGGCTGATGAAAAACTGTTTTTT
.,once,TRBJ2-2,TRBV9,CASMGGNTGELFF,TGTGCCAGCATGGGAGGGAACACCGGGGAGCTGTTTTTT
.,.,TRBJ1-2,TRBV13,CASSLGQGSNGYTF,TGTGCCAGCAGCTTAGGACAGGGTTCGAATGGCTACACCTTC
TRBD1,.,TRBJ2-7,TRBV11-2,CASSLGDSYYEQYF,TGTGCCAGCAGCTTAGGGGACAGCTACTACGAGCAGTACTTC
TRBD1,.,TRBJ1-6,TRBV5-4,CASSLDGTGVLPLHF,TGTGCCAGCAGCTTGGATGGGACAGGGGTGTTGCCCCTCCACTTT
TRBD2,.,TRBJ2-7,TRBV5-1,CASSLGGTSEYEQYF,TGCGCCAGCAGCTTGGGGGGGACTAGTGAATACGAGCAGTACTTC
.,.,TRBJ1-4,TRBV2,CASVTERSNEKLFF,TGTGCCAGCGTGACAGAGAGATCTAATGAAAAACTGTTTTTT
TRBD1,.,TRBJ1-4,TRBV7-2,CASSSGQGKEKLFF,TGTGCCAGCAGCTCGGGACAGGGAAAAGAAAAACTGTTTTTT
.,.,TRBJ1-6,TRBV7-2,CASSLYGQNNSPLHF,TGTGCCAGCAGCTTATATGGTCAGAATAATTCACCCCTCCACTTT
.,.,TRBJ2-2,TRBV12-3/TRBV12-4,CASSTSGELFF,TGTGCCAGCAGTACTAGCGGGGAGCTGTTTTTT
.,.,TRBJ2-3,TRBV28,CASRKGGADTQYF,TGTGCCAGCAGAAAAGGGGGGGCAGATACGCAGTATTTT
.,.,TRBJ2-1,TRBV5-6,CASSFGPGSGEQFF,TGTGCCAGCAGCTTTGGTCCAGGGTCGGGTGAGCAGTTCTTC
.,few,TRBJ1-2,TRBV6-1,CASSESYSNYGYTF,TGTGCCAGCAGTGAAAGCTACAGCAACTATGGCTACACCTTC
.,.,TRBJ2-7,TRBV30,CAWSHGVGRSEQYF,TGTGCCTGGAGTCATGGTGTGGGGCGTTCGGAGCAGTACTTC
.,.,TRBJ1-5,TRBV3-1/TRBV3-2,CASSQEWGPQPQHF,TGTGCCAGCAGCCAAGAGTGGGGGCCCCAGCCCCAGCATTTT
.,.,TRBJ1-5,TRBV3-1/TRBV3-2,CASSQGRGNQPQHF,TGTGCCAGCAGCCAAGGCAGGGGTAATCAGCCCCAGCATTTT
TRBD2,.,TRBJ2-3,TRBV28,CASSPAEVAGLEDTQYF,TGTGCCAGCAGCCCCGCGGAAGTAGCGGGGTTAGAAGATACGCAGTATTTT
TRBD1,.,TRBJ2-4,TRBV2,CASSEYRGREENIQYF,TGTGCCAGCAGTGAATACAGGGGGCGGGAAGAAAACATTCAGTACTTC
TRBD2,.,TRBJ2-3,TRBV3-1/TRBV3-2,CASSQGTSGLSTDTQYF,TGTGCCAGCAGCCAAGGGACTAGCGGGCTGAGCACAGATACGCAGTATTTT
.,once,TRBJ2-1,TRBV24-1,CATSHPGAYEQFF,TGTGCCACCAGTCATCCAGGGGCCTATGAGCAGTTCTTC
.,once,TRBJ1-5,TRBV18,CASSPGQDQPQHF,TGTGCCAGCTCCCCGGGACAAGATCAGCCCCAGCATTTT
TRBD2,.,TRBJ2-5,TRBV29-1,CSVGLGLAGANQETQYF,TGCAGCGTAGGCTTAGGACTAGCGGGGGCAAACCAAGAGACCCAGTACTTC
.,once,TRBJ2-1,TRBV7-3,CASSQIADSYNEQFF,TGTGCCAGCAGCCAGATAGCGGATTCCTACAATGAGCAGTTCTTC
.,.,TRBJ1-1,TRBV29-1,CSVDSGTEAFF,TGCAGCGTTGATTCGGGTACTGAAGCTTTCTTT
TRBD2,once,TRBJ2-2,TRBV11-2,CASSPLAGVPPGELFF,TGTGCCAGCAGCCCACTAGCGGGAGTCCCCCCCGGGGAGCTGTTTTTT
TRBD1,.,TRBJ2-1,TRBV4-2,CASSQETLGQGGYNEQFF,TGTGCCAGCAGCCAAGAGACTTTGGGACAGGGAGGATACAATGAGCAGTTCTTC
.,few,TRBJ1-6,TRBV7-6,CASSLDQGVSSPLHF,TGTGCCAGCAGCTTAGATCAGGGTGTGAGTTCACCCCTCCACTTT
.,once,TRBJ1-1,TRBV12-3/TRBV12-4,CASSKQGLEAFF,TGTGCCAGCAGCAAACAGGGCCTTGAAGCTTTCTTT
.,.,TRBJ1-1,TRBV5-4,CASSGPGRTEAFF,TGTGCCAGCAGCGGCCCAGGTCGAACTGAAGCTTTCTTT
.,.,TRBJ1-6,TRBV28,CASSFFPYRENSPLHF,TGTGCCAGCAGTTTTTTCCCCTACAGGGAGAATTCACCCCTCCACTTT
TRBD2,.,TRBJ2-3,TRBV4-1,CASSRETSVGDTQYF,TGCGCCAGCAGCCGAGAAACTAGCGTCGGAGATACGCAGTATTTT
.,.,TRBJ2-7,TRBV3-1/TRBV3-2,CASSQGSQSWAISEQYF,TGTGCCAGCAGCCAAGGAAGTCAGTCGTGGGCAATCTCCGAGCAGTACTTC
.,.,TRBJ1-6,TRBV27,CASSSTRGSPLHF,TGTGCCAGCAGTTCAACCAGGGGTTCACCCCTCCACTTT
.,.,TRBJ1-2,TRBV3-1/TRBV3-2,CASSRFRTVGTYGYTF,TGTGCCAGCAGCCGCTTCCGGACCGTCGGGACTTATGGCTACACCTTC
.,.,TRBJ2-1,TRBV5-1,CASSLVLAGEQFF,TGCGCCAGCAGCTTGGTGTTAGCTGGGGAGCAGTTCTTC
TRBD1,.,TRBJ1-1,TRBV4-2,CASSQADRGANTEAFF,TGTGCCAGCAGCCAGGCGGACAGGGGTGCGAACACTGAAGCTTTCTTT
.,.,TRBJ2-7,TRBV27,CASSLSAGNEQYF,TGTGCCAGCAGTTTATCTGCAGGGAACGAGCAGTACTTC
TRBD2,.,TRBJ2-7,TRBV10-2,CASSDLGLAREQYF,TGCGCCAGCAGTGACCTAGGACTAGCTCGCGAGCAGTACTTC
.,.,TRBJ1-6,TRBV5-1,CASSLEAGPNSPLHF,TGCGCCAGCAGCTTGGAGGCGGGCCCAAATTCACCCCTCCACTTT
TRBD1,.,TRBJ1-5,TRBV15,CATSRVRDRRNQPQHF,TGTGCCACCAGCAGAGTCCGGGACAGAAGAAATCAGCCCCAGCATTTT
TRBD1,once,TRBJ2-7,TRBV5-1,CASSLAGGRYEQYF,TGCGCCAGCAGCTTGGCAGGGGGCAGATACGAGCAGTACTTC
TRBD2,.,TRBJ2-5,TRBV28,CASSLGLAGYQETQYF,TGTGCCAGCAGTTTAGGACTAGCGGGGTATCAAGAGACCCAGTACTTC
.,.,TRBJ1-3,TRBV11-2,CASSLVWRGEGAGNTIYF,TGTGCCAGCAGCTTAGTGTGGCGCGGGGAGGGAGCTGGAAACACCATATATTTT
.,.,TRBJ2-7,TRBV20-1,CSALLRSEQYF,TGCAGTGCTCTGCTGCGGAGCGAGCAGTACTTC
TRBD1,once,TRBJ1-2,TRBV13,CASSFGQGWSSGYTF,TGTGCCAGCAGCTTCGGACAGGGCTGGTCGTCTGGCTACACCTTC